In this sample, the clone carrying this TCR beta chain turned up a few times. As yet, its antigen is unknown. The data derive from a study of post-analysis software for immune sequencing data. Study results and caveats: Elevated frequency relative to controls characterized a handful of TRBV segments in patients, TRBV5-6, TRBV5-1 and TRBV20-1 among them. When compared against controls, multiple sclerosis patients showed significantly lower normalized Chao1 diversity.

TCR beta cDNA libraries included unique molecular identifiers. From roughly 1 to 10 million T cells, 400,000 to 650,000 cDNA molecules were obtained. Each CDR3 protein is one row after TCRdb ran MiXCR on the PCR reads. The sample has about 200,000 distinct CDR3 sequences; approximately 29% are singletons. CDR1 and CDR2 (germline): SQVTM, ANQGSEA. With V trimmed by 6 bases and J by 1 base, 2 bases remained unmatched. This CDR3 region has 12 residues. V usage is TRBV29-1 and J usage is TRBJ1-1; 7 positions agree with TRBD1. Sequenced input: blood. The clonotype comes from a girl under 18 with multiple sclerosis. In DNA form, the CDR3 reads TGCAGCGTGGACAGGACGAACACTGAAGCTTTCTTT. Encoded protein: CSVDRTNTEAFF.